The entry that follows covers one TCR beta chain sequence. These data are taken from a study of blood T cell repertoires in COVID-19. Study details: Spain, Italy and the United States supplied samples that represented acute and convalescent COVID-19. PBMCs, B-cell-depleted T cells, or T cells were the source of the cDNA or gDNA that made up the material.

Authors' processing steps: By means of reference gene primer amplification, nucleated cell counts were estimated. Here immunoSEQ multiplex PCR was the method, and the copy in TCRdb shows in-frame clones only, minus some. The V and J calls and clone size come from that table; D and trimming were worked out from the DNA. In the table there are a few hundred thousand clones, nearly 90% of which are singletons. This CDR3 has 13 residues. Germline assignment: CDR1 SGHNT and CDR2 YYREEE (reference sequence). The V gene lost 3 bases and the J gene lost 11 bases, with 15 bases spanning the gap. The sample comprised peripheral blood. The rearrangement uses TRBV5-4 and TRBJ2-1, with D perhaps matching TRBD2 (5 bases). The sequence came from a man younger than 35 with active or convalescent COVID-19. CDR3 bases: TGTGCCAGCAGCTCCCCCCCTTGGGAGAAGCAGTTCTTC. As protein: CASSSPPWEKQFF. The variable domain in full, with the rest retrieved from reference TRBV5-4 and TRBJ2-1, is ETGVTQSPTHLIKTRGQQVTLRCSSQSGHNTVSWYQQALGQGPQFIFQYYREEENGRGNFPPRFSGLQFPNYSSELNVNALELDDSALYLCASSSPPWEKQFFGPGTRLTVL.